This T cell receptor beta chain was sequenced during a study of cytomegalovirus exposure and HLA in healthy donors. The germline gives CDR1 SGHTA, CDR2 FQGTGA. This CDR3 contains 14 residues. Primers for the PCR totalled 60 Vbeta and 13 Jbeta. Sequenced by immunoSEQ multiplex PCR; TCRdb stores in-frame clones only, minus some. Seen here are roughly 180,000 clones, roughly 74% observed once, and the top ten hold less than 9.5%. This clone has just one count. The junction differs from germline at one of its ends, possibly a read error. The source material was PBMCs. V gene TRBV7-3 combines with J gene TRBJ2-1; 7 bases line up with TRBD1. This clonotype was sampled from a woman aged 35 to 49 in good health and CMV-seropositive. The CDR3, as DNA: TGTGCCAGCGGCTTGGGAGAGGGGGCGGATGAGCAGTTCTTC. Its protein product is CASGLGEGADEQFF.